Listed below are T cell receptor beta chains from one sample, sequenced in a study of T cell therapy after organ transplantation. This table comes from immunoSEQ multiplex PCR, and its TCRdb copy is limited to in-frame clones, with some not included. The table lists just under 20,000 clones, approximately 85% of them singletons. The antigens these receptors bind are not known. Material: CD8+ T cells from blood, obtained after autologous CMV-specific T cell therapy. The receptor set was obtained from a human patient who had received a solid organ transplant and had CMV disease. Some T cells may originate from the graft donor. CDR3s include the opening cysteine and the closing phenylalanine or tryptophan. A D gene is named only where the DNA matches it firmly. Clone size is given for some rows only: seen once, a few or many times, or a class if the clone is expanded.

size	D	J	V	CDR3	DNA
-	-	TRBJ2-2	TRBV4-2	CASSQESGSRELFF	TGTGCCAGCAGCCAAGAGTCCGGGAGCAGGGAGCTGTTTTTT
-	-	TRBJ2-5	TRBV19	CASQISSGLWETQYF	TGTGCCAGTCAAATATCCTCGGGACTTTGGGAGACCCAGTACTTC
few	-	TRBJ2-7	TRBV4-2	CASSQEHSSSYEQYF	TGTGCCAGCAGCCAAGAACACAGCTCTTCCTACGAGCAGTACTTC
-	-	TRBJ1-2	TRBV27	CASSLGGAGGYGYTF	TGTGCCAGCAGTCTAGGGGGGGCGGGGGGCTATGGCTACACCTTC
-	TRBD1	TRBJ2-2	TRBV10-3	CAIKPRTGDTGELFF	TGTGCCATCAAACCAAGGACAGGGGACACCGGGGAGCTGTTTTTT
-	-	TRBJ2-1	TRBV6-4	CASSDSYNEQFF	TGTGCCAGCAGTGACTCGTACAATGAGCAGTTCTTC
-	-	TRBJ1-1	TRBV6-5	CASSYSPGTLNTEAFF	TGTGCCAGCAGTTACAGTCCGGGGACCCTGAACACTGAAGCTTTCTTT
few	TRBD1	TRBJ1-5	TRBV4-3	CASSQGTGNQPQHF	TGCGCCAGCAGCCAGGGGACAGGTAATCAGCCCCAGCATTTT
-	TRBD1	TRBJ1-4	TRBV5-1	CASSPGQGRNEKLFF	TGCGCCAGCAGCCCGGGACAGGGGAGAAATGAAAAACTGTTTTTT
-	TRBD1	TRBJ1-6	TRBV6-4	CASSDGQGVSPLHF	TGTGCCAGCAGTGACGGTCAGGGGGTTTCACCCCTCCACTTT
-	-	TRBJ2-7	TRBV5-1	CASSPTTGLVYEQYF	TGCGCCAGCAGCCCGACAACGGGTCTTGTCTACGAGCAGTACTTC
-	-	TRBJ1-3	TRBV4-2	CASSQDGAQTSSGNTIYF	TGTGCCAGCAGCCAAGATGGGGCGCAAACCAGCTCTGGAAACACCATATATTTT
-	TRBD1	TRBJ1-2	TRBV5-4	CASSWGGDRLYGYTF	TGTGCCAGCAGCTGGGGTGGGGACAGGCTCTATGGCTACACCTTC
-	TRBD2	TRBJ2-3	TRBV4-3	CASSPGTRGDTQYF	TGCGCCAGCAGCCCCGGGACTAGGGGGGATACGCAGTATTTT
-	TRBD2	TRBJ2-5	TRBV7-2	CASSLSWTREGETQYF	TGTGCCAGCAGCCTATCCTGGACTAGGGAGGGCGAGACCCAGTACTTC
-	-	TRBJ2-4	TRBV21-1	CASSKPGLDIAKNIQYF	TGTGCCAGCAGCAAACCAGGGCTCGACATAGCCAAAAACATTCAGTACTTC
-	-	TRBJ1-1	TRBV9	CASSVGSGANTEAFF	TGTGCCAGCAGCGTAGGGTCGGGTGCGAACACTGAAGCTTTCTTT
-	-	TRBJ2-2	TRBV6-5	CASRENTGELFF	TGTGCCAGTAGAGAGAACACCGGGGAGCTGTTTTTT
-	-	TRBJ1-4	TRBV27	CASSLAGLPRGKLFF	TGTGCCAGCAGTTTAGCGGGCCTCCCCCGGGGAAAACTGTTTTTT
-	-	TRBJ1-5	TRBV15	CATSIGLSASGSNQPQHF	TGTGCCACCAGCATCGGGCTCTCAGCATCGGGGAGCAATCAGCCCCAGCATTTT
-	-	TRBJ2-3	TRBV6-1	CASSDGRPTDTQYF	TGTGCCAGCAGTGATGGCAGGCCGACAGATACGCAGTATTTT
-	-	TRBJ2-1	TRBV9	CASAIGGGSEQFF	TGTGCCAGCGCAATCGGAGGGGGTAGTGAGCAGTTCTTC
-	-	TRBJ1-1	TRBV7-8	CASSLAPGPPMNTEAFF	TGTGCCAGCAGCTTAGCCCCGGGCCCCCCAATGAACACTGAAGCTTTCTTT
-	TRBD2	TRBJ2-1	TRBV27	CASRTGTSENNEQFF	TGTGCCAGCAGGACCGGGACTAGCGAGAACAATGAGCAGTTCTTC
-	TRBD2	TRBJ2-1	TRBV6-6	CASRPLAGDNWFF	TGTGCCAGCAGGCCTCTAGCGGGAGACAATTGGTTCTTC
-	-	TRBJ2-5	TRBV4-2	CASSQEMGALGEQYF	TGTGCCAGCAGCCAAGAAATGGGGGCGCTCGGAGAGCAGTACTTC
-	TRBD1	TRBJ1-2	TRBV30	CAWNPTGASYGYTF	TGTGCCTGGAATCCGACAGGGGCCAGCTATGGCTACACCTTC
-	-	TRBJ1-1	TRBV5-6	CASSLNTEAFF	TGTGCCAGCAGCTTGAACACTGAAGCTTTCTTT
-	-	TRBJ2-2	TRBV13	CASSPGLGELFF	TGTGCCAGCAGCCCGGGATTGGGGGAGCTGTTTTTT
few	-	TRBJ1-2	TRBV4-1	CASSYMRVSYGYTF	TGCGCCAGCAGCTATATGAGGGTGAGCTATGGCTACACCTTC
-	-	TRBJ1-1	TRBV11-2	CASSQLGVAGIAEAFF	TGTGCCAGCAGCCAACTAGGGGTAGCTGGCATCGCTGAAGCTTTCTTT
-	TRBD2	TRBJ2-3	TRBV5-1	CASSWGLARADTQYF	TGCGCCAGCAGTTGGGGACTAGCTAGGGCAGATACGCAGTATTTT
-	-	TRBJ1-5	TRBV6-5	CASSYGRQGNQPQHF	TGTGCCAGCAGTTACGGGCGACAGGGCAATCAGCCCCAGCATTTT
-	-	TRBJ2-2	TRBV30	CASTGITGELFF	TGTGCCTCCACAGGAATAACCGGGGAGCTGTTTTTT
-	-	TRBJ2-1	TRBV5-1	CASSSLRLDEQFF	TGCGCCAGCAGCTCGTTACGGCTCGATGAGCAGTTCTTC
-	-	TRBJ2-5	TRBV6-5	CASSPTNGGFETQYF	TGTGCCAGCAGTCCCACTAACGGCGGTTTTGAGACCCAGTACTTC
-	-	TRBJ2-2	TRBV5-8	CATSDTNTGELFF	TGTGCCACCTCGGACACTAACACCGGGGAGCTGTTTTTT
-	TRBD1	TRBJ2-3	TRBV4-1	CASRRDRGQGSDTQYF	TGCGCCAGCAGGAGGGACCGGGGACAGGGGTCAGATACGCAGTATTTT
few	-	TRBJ2-3	TRBV7-2	CASSSSPGLRADTQYF	TGTGCCAGCAGCTCGAGTCCGGGACTCCGTGCAGATACGCAGTATTTT
-	-	TRBJ2-1	TRBV5-4	CASSASGTNEQFF	TGTGCCAGCAGCGCCTCCGGTACCAATGAGCAGTTCTTC
-	-	TRBJ2-6	TRBV25-1	CASSDTGANVLTF	TGTGCCAGCAGTGATACTGGGGCCAACGTCCTGACTTTC
-	-	TRBJ1-5	TRBV30	CAWSVYSNQPQHF	TGTGCCTGGAGTGTCTACAGTAATCAGCCCCAGCATTTT
large	-	TRBJ2-7	TRBV7-9	CASSLEVSRAPYEQYF	TGTGCCAGCAGCTTAGAAGTGAGCAGGGCCCCCTACGAGCAGTACTTC
-	TRBD1	TRBJ2-2	TRBV5-5	CASSFGYRGHTGELFF	TGTGCCAGCAGCTTTGGATACAGGGGACACACCGGGGAGCTGTTTTTT
-	-	TRBJ2-2	TRBV12-1	CASTLRRATSPGELFF	TGTGCCAGCACCCTTAGGAGGGCCACTAGCCCCGGGGAGCTGTTTTTT
few	-	TRBJ1-2	TRBV13	CASSGGLSELSNYGYTF	TGTGCCAGCTCCGGGGGACTTTCCGAGTTATCTAACTATGGCTACACCTTC
once	-	TRBJ2-1	TRBV25-1	CASSESGRSVEQFF	TGTGCCAGCAGTGAATCTGGCAGATCGGTTGAGCAGTTCTTC
-	-	TRBJ2-7	TRBV9	CASSAEGDGWYEQYF	TGTGCCAGCAGCGCCGAGGGGGACGGCTGGTACGAGCAGTACTTC
-	-	TRBJ2-7	TRBV10-3	CAIGHEQYF	TGTGCCATCGGGCACGAGCAGTACTTC
-	TRBD1	TRBJ2-1	TRBV7-9	CASSSQDRGRNEQFF	TGTGCCAGCAGCTCCCAGGACAGGGGGAGGAATGAGCAGTTCTTC
-	-	TRBJ1-4	TRBV12-2	CASRLARGQGREKLFF	TGTGCAAGTCGCTTAGCGCGGGGGCAGGGGCGCGAAAAACTGTTTTTT
-	TRBD1	TRBJ1-2	TRBV29-1	CSVEGATQGQRYGYTF	TGCAGCGTTGAAGGTGCTACCCAGGGACAGCGCTATGGCTACACCTTC
once	-	TRBJ2-1	TRBV10-3	CAISGQAEEYNEQFF	TGTGCCATCAGTGGTCAAGCGGAGGAATACAATGAGCAGTTCTTC
-	TRBD1	TRBJ1-2	TRBV5-6	CASSLRQGWGGYTF	TGTGCCAGCAGTCTTAGACAGGGTTGGGGTGGCTACACCTTC
-	-	TRBJ2-5	TRBV19	CASSPDLEETQYF	TGTGCCAGTAGTCCTGACCTGGAAGAGACCCAGTACTTC
-	-	TRBJ1-5	TRBV6-5	CASSYSIGNQPQHF	TGTGCCAGCAGTTACTCGATTGGTAATCAGCCCCAGCATTTT
-	-	TRBJ1-2	TRBV27	CASSPSSSGLRGYTF	TGTGCCAGCAGCCCCAGCTCCTCAGGGTTGCGGGGCTACACCTTC
-	-	TRBJ2-7	TRBV7-9	CASSLLEEQYF	TGTGCCAGCAGCCTCCTGGAGGAGCAGTACTTC
few	TRBD2	TRBJ2-7	TRBV4-1	CASSQPGGIHEQYF	TGTGCCAGCAGCCAACCGGGAGGGATCCACGAGCAGTACTTC
-	-	TRBJ1-1	TRBV19	CASSIGRLNTEAFF	TGTGCCAGTAGTATAGGACGGCTGAACACTGAAGCTTTCTTT